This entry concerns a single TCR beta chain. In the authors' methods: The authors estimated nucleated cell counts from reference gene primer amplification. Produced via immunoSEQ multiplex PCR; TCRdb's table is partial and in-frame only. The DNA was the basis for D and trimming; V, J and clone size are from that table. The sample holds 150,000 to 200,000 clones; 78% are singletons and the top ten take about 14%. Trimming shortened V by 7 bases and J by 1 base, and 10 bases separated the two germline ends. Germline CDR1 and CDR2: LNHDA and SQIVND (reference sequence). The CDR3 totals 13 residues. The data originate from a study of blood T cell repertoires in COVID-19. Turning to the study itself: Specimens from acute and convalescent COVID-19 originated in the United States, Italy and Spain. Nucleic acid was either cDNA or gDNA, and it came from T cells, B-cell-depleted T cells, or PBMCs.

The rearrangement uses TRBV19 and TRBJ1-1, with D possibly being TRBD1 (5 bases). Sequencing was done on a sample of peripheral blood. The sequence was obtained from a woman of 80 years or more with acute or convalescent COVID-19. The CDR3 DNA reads TGTGCCAGTATCAAGGGGTGGAACACTGAAGCTTTCTTT. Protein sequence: CASIKGWNTEAFF. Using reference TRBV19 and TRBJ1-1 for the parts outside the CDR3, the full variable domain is DGGITQSPKYLFRKEGQNVTLSCEQNLNHDAMYWYRQDPGQGLRLIYYSQIVNDFQKGDIAEGYSVSREKKESFPLTVTSAQKNPTAFYLCASIKGWNTEAFFGQGTRLTVV.